The clone carrying this T cell receptor beta chain was detected ten times or more. Its antigen is not identified. The V and J ends lost 4 bases and 5 bases respectively, with 14 bases between them. Germline values: CDR1 MNHEY, CDR2 SVGAGI. CDR3 length equals 14 residues. Amplified TCR beta CDR3 regions were obtained using RNA transcripts as template. The workflow started with a first-round RT-PCR run with HTBI primers and then moved on to a second-round multiplex PCR. MiXCR, applied by TCRdb to the multiplex PCR reads, yields one record per CDR3 protein. The sample consists of about 480,000 distinct CDR3 sequences, 13% to 15% of them appearing once. Serum thyroxine and TRAb, along with clinical symptoms, thyroid ultrasound and orbital computed tomography, were what diagnosis relied on. The data derive from a study of Graves' ophthalmopathy and Graves' hyperthyroidism. For the study at large: Specimen type is peripheral blood, obtained at initial diagnosis before any treatment. Notes on the study in general: The authors also found most expanded thyroid clonotypes above 0.001 frequency in blood. Progression of ophthalmopathy was predicted by the model with roughly 65% sensitivity and roughly 74% specificity.

The chain has TRBV6-5 and TRBJ1-2; TRBD1 might be the D (5 bases). The clonotype was recovered from a woman younger than 45 with Graves' ophthalmopathy. Sequencing was performed on blood. The CDR3 protein is CASSSPGLTYGYTF. The CDR3 region has the DNA TGTGCCAGCAGTTCCCCGGGACTGACATATGGCTACACCTTC.